The T cell receptor beta chain described here comes from a study of blood T cell repertoires in COVID-19. Turning to the study itself: The United States, Italy and Spain supplied acute and convalescent COVID-19 samples. Nucleic acid was either cDNA or gDNA, and it came from T cells, B-cell-depleted T cells, or PBMCs.

V trimming: 10 bases; J trimming: 4 bases; junction bases outside the gene matches: 10. Germline V gives CDR1 SGHTA, CDR2 FQGNSA. The CDR3 contains 14 residues. Assay used: immunoSEQ multiplex PCR; TCRdb lists only in-frame clones, some missing. The table records 250,000 or so clones, around 88% of them present only once. Seattle patient enrollment occurred during active infection, with longitudinal follow-up thereafter. V usage is TRBV7-2 and J usage is TRBJ1-1; 9 bases map to TRBD1. The TCR was taken from a woman aged 30 to 39 with COVID-19, enrolled during active disease. Sequenced material: peripheral blood. The CDR3 DNA sequence: TGTGCCACAACAGGGGGCCTATATATCACTGAAGCTTTCTTT. Translating gives CATTGGLYITEAFF. The full variable domain, its missing parts supplied by reference TRBV7-2 and TRBJ1-1, is GAGVSQSPSNKVTEKGKDVELRCDPISGHTALYWYRQSLGQGLEFLIYFQGNSAPDKSGLPSDRFSAERTGGSVSTLTIQRTQQEDSAVYLCATTGGLYITEAFFGQGTRLTVV.